A selection of T cell receptor beta chains follows, all from one sample in a study of cytomegalovirus exposure and HLA in healthy donors. Profiling relied on immunoSEQ multiplex PCR, and the TCRdb table lists in-frame clones only, not all of them. Here the sample spans roughly 150,000 clones, roughly 80% being singletons. What was sequenced was PBMCs. These receptors all stem from a man aged 18 to 29 in good health and CMV-seropositive. The CDR3 runs from the conserved cysteine through the conserved F or W. A D gene is named only where the DNA matches it firmly. Some rows have no size entry. The others give once, few or many, or a class for an expanded clone.

TRBJ2-1	.	TRBV11-2	.	CASSPRRRATYNEQFF	TGTGCCAGCAGCCCTAGACGGAGGGCCACGTACAATGAGCAGTTCTTC
TRBJ1-6	.	TRBV28	few	CASDATYYNSPLHF	TGTGCCAGCGATGCGACTTATTATAATTCACCCCTCCACTTT
TRBJ2-1	.	TRBV7-9	.	CAKRESSYNEQFF	TGTGCAAAACGGGAGAGCTCCTACAATGAGCAGTTCTTC
TRBJ2-1	TRBD1	TRBV28	.	CASSFGGTGNNEQFF	TGTGCCAGCAGTTTCGGAGGGACAGGGAACAATGAGCAGTTCTTC
TRBJ1-2	.	TRBV30	.	CAWSTIGSSGYTF	TGTGCCTGGAGTACCATCGGGTCGAGTGGCTACACCTTC
TRBJ2-7	TRBD1	TRBV27	.	CASSPLSQGTLSYEQYF	TGTGCCAGCAGTCCGCTCTCACAGGGGACCCTCTCCTACGAGCAGTACTTC
TRBJ1-5	.	TRBV9	.	CASSVGSGQPQHF	TGTGCCAGCAGCGTAGGGTCGGGTCAGCCCCAGCATTTT
TRBJ2-3	TRBD2	TRBV7-2	.	CASSSLPGGTGGTQYF	TGTGCCAGCAGCTCCCTCCCGGGGGGGACTGGAGGTACGCAGTATTTT
TRBJ1-5	.	TRBV2	.	CASSHRVGNQPQHF	TGTGCCAGCAGCCACAGGGTTGGCAATCAGCCCCAGCATTTT
TRBJ1-2	TRBD1	TRBV5-6	.	CASSLAVTGLFGYTF	TGTGCCAGCAGCTTGGCGGTGACAGGGCTTTTTGGCTACACCTTC
TRBJ2-1	.	TRBV29-1	.	CRVVIGDSLYNEQFF	TGCCGCGTTGTGATCGGTGACAGCCTATACAATGAGCAGTTCTTC
TRBJ2-7	.	TRBV19	.	CASSILIGVYEQYF	TGTGCCAGTAGTATCCTTATAGGGGTGTACGAGCAGTACTTC
TRBJ2-2	TRBD2	TRBV4-2	once	CASSQASGRLTDGELFF	TGTGCCAGCAGCCAAGCTAGCGGGAGGCTGACCGACGGGGAGCTGTTTTTT
TRBJ2-7	.	TRBV5-1	.	CASSLGQASYEQYF	TGCGCCAGCAGCTTGGGACAGGCCTCCTACGAGCAGTACTTC
TRBJ2-1	.	TRBV6-5	.	CASSYIRGEQFF	TGTGCCAGCAGTTACATCAGGGGTGAGCAGTTCTTC
TRBJ2-7	.	TRBV7-2	.	CASSLDGAGTYEQYF	TGTGCCAGCAGCTTAGACGGTGCGGGCACATACGAGCAGTACTTC
TRBJ1-2	TRBD1	TRBV5-4	.	CASSEDPGQGVMVYGYTF	TGTGCCAGCAGCGAGGACCCGGGACAGGGGGTTATGGTCTATGGCTACACCTTC
TRBJ2-7	TRBD2	TRBV6-5	few	CASTPGLGLYEQYF	TGTGCCAGTACACCGGGACTAGGACTCTACGAGCAGTACTTC
TRBJ2-6	TRBD1	TRBV14	.	CASSFRQGGANVLTF	TGTGCCAGCAGCTTTCGACAGGGTGGGGCCAACGTCCTGACTTTC
TRBJ2-7	.	TRBV5-4	.	CASSLGQEVYEQYF	TGTGCCAGCAGCTTGGGACAGGAGGTGTACGAGCAGTACTTC
TRBJ1-1	.	TRBV2	.	CASSGLIEAFF	TGTGCCAGCAGTGGACTGATTGAAGCTTTCTTT
TRBJ2-5	TRBD1	TRBV30	few	CAWDRGRRETQYF	TGTGCCTGGGACAGGGGGCGTCGGGAGACCCAGTACTTC
TRBJ1-4	.	TRBV11-2	.	CASSLTATNEKLFF	TGTGCCAGCAGCTTGACAGCAACTAATGAAAAACTGTTTTTT
TRBJ2-1	TRBD2	TRBV27	.	CASRIATGRAYNEQFF	TGTGCCAGCAGGATAGCCACCGGGAGGGCCTACAATGAGCAGTTCTTC
TRBJ2-1	TRBD2	TRBV27	.	CASSLRTGWTSGTYNEQFF	TGTGCCAGCAGTTTACGAACAGGGTGGACTAGCGGGACATACAATGAGCAGTTCTTC
TRBJ1-1	TRBD1	TRBV29-1	.	CSGRTGTGTEAFF	TGCAGCGGCCGGACAGGGACGGGCACTGAAGCTTTCTTT
TRBJ2-7	.	TRBV30	few	CAWSGTGRGQYF	TGTGCCTGGAGTGGGACCGGGAGAGGGCAGTACTTC
TRBJ2-1	.	TRBV7-9	.	CASSLGGYRGGGEQFF	TGTGCCAGCAGCTTAGGGGGATACAGAGGGGGTGGTGAGCAGTTCTTC
TRBJ1-4	.	TRBV14	.	CASSLRPSNEKLFF	TGTGCCAGCAGCCTCCGTCCCTCCAATGAAAAACTGTTTTTT
TRBJ2-3	TRBD1	TRBV6-1	few	CASSVDRGQADTQYF	TGTGCCAGCAGTGTTGACAGGGGGCAAGCAGATACGCAGTATTTT
TRBJ1-1	.	TRBV10-2	.	CASSEQKYTEAFF	TGCGCCAGCAGTGAACAGAAATACACTGAAGCTTTCTTT
TRBJ2-1	.	TRBV11-2	.	CASSFIRQIEQLF	TGTGCCAGCAGCTTCATAAGACAGATCGAGCAGCTCTTC
TRBJ2-5	TRBD2	TRBV5-4	.	CASSLYPSGSDETQYF	TGTGCCAGCAGCTTGTATCCTAGCGGGAGTGATGAGACCCAGTACTTC
TRBJ2-1	.	TRBV10-2	.	CASSVTLSGTHNEQFF	TGCGCCAGCAGTGTTACTCTAAGCGGAACCCACAATGAGCAGTTCTTC